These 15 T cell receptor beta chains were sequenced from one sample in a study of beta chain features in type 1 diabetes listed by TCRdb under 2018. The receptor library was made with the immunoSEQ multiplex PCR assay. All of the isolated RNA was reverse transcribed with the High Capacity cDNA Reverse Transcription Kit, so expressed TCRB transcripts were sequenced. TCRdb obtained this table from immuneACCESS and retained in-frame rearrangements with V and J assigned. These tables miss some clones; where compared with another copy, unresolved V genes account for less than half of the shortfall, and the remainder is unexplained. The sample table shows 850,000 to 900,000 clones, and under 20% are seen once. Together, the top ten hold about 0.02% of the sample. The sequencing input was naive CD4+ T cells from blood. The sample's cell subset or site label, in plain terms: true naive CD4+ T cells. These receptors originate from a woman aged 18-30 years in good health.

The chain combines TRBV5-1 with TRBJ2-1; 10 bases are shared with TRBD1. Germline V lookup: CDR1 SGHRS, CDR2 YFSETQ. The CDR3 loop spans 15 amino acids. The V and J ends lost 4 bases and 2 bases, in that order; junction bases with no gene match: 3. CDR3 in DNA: TGCGCCAGCAGCCCCGGACAGGGGGCCTACAATGAGCAGTTCTTC. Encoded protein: CASSPGQGAYNEQFF.

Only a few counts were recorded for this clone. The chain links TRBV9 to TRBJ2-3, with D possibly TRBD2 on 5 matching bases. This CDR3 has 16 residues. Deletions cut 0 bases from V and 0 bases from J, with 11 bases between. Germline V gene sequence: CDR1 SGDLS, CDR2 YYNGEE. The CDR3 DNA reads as TGTGCCAGCAGCGTAGGTCCGTGGACTAGCACAGATACGCAGTATTTT. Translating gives CASSVGPWTSTDTQYF.

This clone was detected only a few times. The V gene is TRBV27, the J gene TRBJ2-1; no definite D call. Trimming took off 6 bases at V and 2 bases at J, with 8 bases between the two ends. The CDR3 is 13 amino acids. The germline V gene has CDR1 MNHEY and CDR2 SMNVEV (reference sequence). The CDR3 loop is CASREATYNEQFF. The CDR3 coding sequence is TGTGCCAGCAGGGAAGCGACCTACAATGAGCAGTTCTTC.

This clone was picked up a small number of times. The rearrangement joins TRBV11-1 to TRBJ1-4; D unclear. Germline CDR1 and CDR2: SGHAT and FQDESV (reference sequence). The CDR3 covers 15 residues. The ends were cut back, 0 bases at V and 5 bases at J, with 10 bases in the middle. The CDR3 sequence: CASSLADGRNEKLFF. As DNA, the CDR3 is TGTGCCAGCAGCTTAGCGGACGGAAGAAATGAAAAACTGTTTTTT.

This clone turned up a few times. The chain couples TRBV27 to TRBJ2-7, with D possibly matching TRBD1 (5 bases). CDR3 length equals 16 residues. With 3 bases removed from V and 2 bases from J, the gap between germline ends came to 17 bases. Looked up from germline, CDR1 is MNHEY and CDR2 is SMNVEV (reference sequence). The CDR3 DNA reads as TGTGCCAGCAGTTTTCAGGGCCCCTCCAACACCTACGAGCAGTACTTC. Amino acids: CASSFQGPSNTYEQYF.

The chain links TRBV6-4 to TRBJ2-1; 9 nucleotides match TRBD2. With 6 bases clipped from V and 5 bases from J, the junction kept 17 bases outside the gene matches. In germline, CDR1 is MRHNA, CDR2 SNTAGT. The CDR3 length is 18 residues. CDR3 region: CASSPLGRLAGSNNEQFF. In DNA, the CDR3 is TGTGCCAGCAGCCCTCTAGGACGGCTAGCGGGAAGTAACAATGAGCAGTTCTTC.

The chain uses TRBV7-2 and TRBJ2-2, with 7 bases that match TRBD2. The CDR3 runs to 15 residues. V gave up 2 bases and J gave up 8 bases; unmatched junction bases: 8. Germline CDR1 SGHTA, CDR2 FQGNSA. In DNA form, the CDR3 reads TGTGCCAGCAGCTTAACTCGCGGGGGAGGTGGGGAGCTGTTTTTT. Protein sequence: CASSLTRGGGGELFF.

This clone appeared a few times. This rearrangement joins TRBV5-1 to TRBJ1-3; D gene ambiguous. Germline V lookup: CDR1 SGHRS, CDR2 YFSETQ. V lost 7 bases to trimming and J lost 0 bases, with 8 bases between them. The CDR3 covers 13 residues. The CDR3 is CASSPGSGNTIYF. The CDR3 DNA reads TGCGCCAGCTCACCCGGCTCTGGAAACACCATATATTTT.

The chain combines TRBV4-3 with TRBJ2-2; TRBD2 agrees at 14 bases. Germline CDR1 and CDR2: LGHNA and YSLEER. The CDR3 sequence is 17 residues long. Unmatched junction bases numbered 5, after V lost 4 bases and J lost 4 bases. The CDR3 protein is CASSPGTSGRPTGELFF. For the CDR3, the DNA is TGCGCCAGCAGCCCCGGGACTAGCGGGAGACCCACCGGGGAGCTGTTTTTT.

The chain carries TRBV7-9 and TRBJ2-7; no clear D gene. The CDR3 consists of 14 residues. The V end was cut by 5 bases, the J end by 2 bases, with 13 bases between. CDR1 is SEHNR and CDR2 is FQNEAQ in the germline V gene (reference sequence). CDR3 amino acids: CASSQAERTYEQYF. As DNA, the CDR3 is TGTGCCAGCAGCCAGGCTGAACGCACCTACGAGCAGTACTTC.

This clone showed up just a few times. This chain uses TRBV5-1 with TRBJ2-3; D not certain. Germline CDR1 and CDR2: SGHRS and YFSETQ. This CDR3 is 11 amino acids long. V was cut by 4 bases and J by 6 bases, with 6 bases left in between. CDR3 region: CASSESDTQYF. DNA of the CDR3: TGCGCCAGCAGCGAATCGGATACGCAGTATTTT.

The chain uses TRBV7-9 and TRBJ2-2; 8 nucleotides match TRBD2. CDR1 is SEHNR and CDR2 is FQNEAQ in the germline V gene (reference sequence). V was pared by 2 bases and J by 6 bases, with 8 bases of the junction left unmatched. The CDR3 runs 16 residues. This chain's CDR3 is CASSLIGTRLSGELFF. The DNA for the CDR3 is TGTGCCAGCAGCTTAATTGGGACTAGGCTATCCGGGGAGCTGTTTTTT.

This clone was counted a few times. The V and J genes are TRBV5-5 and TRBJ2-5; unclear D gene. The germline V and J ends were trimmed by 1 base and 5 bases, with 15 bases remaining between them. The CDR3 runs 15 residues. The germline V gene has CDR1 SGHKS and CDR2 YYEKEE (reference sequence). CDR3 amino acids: CASSLLVYLPETQYF. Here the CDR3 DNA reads TGTGCCAGCAGCTTGTTGGTGTACCTGCCGGAGACCCAGTACTTC.

CDR3 sequence reads: CASSQNNEQFF. CDR3 DNA sequence: TGTGCCAGCTCGCAAAACAATGAGCAGTTCTTC. The V call is TRBV18, the J call TRBJ2-1; D not resolved. From germline, CDR1 is KGHSH and CDR2 LQKENI. Trimming shortened V by 6 bases and J by 5 bases, and 5 bases separated the two germline ends. CDR3 length: 11 residues.

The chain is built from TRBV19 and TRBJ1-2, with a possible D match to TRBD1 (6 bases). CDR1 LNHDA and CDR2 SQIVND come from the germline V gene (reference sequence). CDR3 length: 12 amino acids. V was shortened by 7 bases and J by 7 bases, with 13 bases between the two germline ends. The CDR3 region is CASKTGRGGYTF. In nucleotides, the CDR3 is TGTGCCAGTAAAACAGGGCGAGGTGGCTACACCTTC.